Listed below are T cell receptor beta chains from one sample, sequenced in a study of cytomegalovirus exposure and HLA in healthy donors. Method: immunoSEQ multiplex PCR; TCRdb's copy keeps in-frame clones and lacks some. The data show fewer than 200,000 clones, about 85% seen once. Input material: PBMCs. Every receptor here comes from a woman aged 45-65 years in good health and CMV-seropositive. The CDR3 runs from the conserved cysteine through the conserved F or W. The order of the fields is clone size, D gene, J gene, V gene, CDR3 length, CDR3 protein, CDR3 DNA. A D gene is named only where the DNA matches it firmly. Rows give clone size only sometimes, using once, few, many, or a class for an expanded clone.

clone size: .; D gene: TRBD1; J gene: TRBJ2-7; V gene: TRBV27; CDR3 length: 16; CDR3 protein: CASSLSRRGHSYEQYF; CDR3 DNA: TGTGCCAGCAGTTTATCTCGCAGGGGGCACTCCTACGAGCAGTACTTC
clone size: .; D gene: .; J gene: TRBJ1-5; V gene: TRBV7-9; CDR3 length: 15; CDR3 protein: CASSLGSQGYQPQHF; CDR3 DNA: TGTGCCAGCAGCTTAGGGTCGCAGGGCTACCAGCCCCAGCATTTT
clone size: .; D gene: TRBD1; J gene: TRBJ1-1; V gene: TRBV7-3; CDR3 length: 15; CDR3 protein: CASSLKQGAVTEAFF; CDR3 DNA: TGTGCCAGCAGCTTAAAACAGGGGGCTGTCACTGAAGCTTTCTTT
clone size: .; D gene: .; J gene: TRBJ2-5; V gene: TRBV4-3; CDR3 length: 13; CDR3 protein: CASSQDFRGTQYF; CDR3 DNA: TGCGCCAGCAGCCAAGATTTTCGTGGGACTCAATACTTC
clone size: .; D gene: .; J gene: TRBJ2-2; V gene: TRBV6-5; CDR3 length: 15; CDR3 protein: CTSSYGRANTGELFF; CDR3 DNA: TGTACCAGCAGTTACGGGCGGGCGAACACCGGGGAGCTGTTTTTT
clone size: .; D gene: .; J gene: TRBJ2-3; V gene: TRBV7-9; CDR3 length: 15; CDR3 protein: CASSPLANLADTQYF; CDR3 DNA: TGTGCCAGCAGCCCACTAGCAAATTTGGCAGATACGCAGTATTTT
clone size: .; D gene: .; J gene: TRBJ2-7; V gene: TRBV12-2; CDR3 length: 17; CDR3 protein: CASRLAIDFVGVGEQYF; CDR3 DNA: TGTGCAAGTCGCTTAGCCATCGATTTCGTAGGGGTTGGGGAGCAGTACTTC
clone size: .; D gene: TRBD1; J gene: TRBJ2-7; V gene: TRBV19; CDR3 length: 15; CDR3 protein: CASSIGTGLTYEQYF; CDR3 DNA: TGTGCCAGTAGTATTGGGACAGGGTTAACCTACGAGCAGTACTTC
clone size: .; D gene: TRBD2; J gene: TRBJ2-7; V gene: TRBV5-1; CDR3 length: 14; CDR3 protein: CASSPGGSSYEQYF; CDR3 DNA: TGCGCCAGCAGCCCCGGGGGGTCTTCCTACGAGCAGTACTTC
clone size: .; D gene: TRBD1; J gene: TRBJ2-1; V gene: TRBV10-3; CDR3 length: 15; CDR3 protein: CAISEDRGAYNEQFF; CDR3 DNA: TGTGCCATCAGTGAGGACAGGGGTGCATACAATGAGCAGTTCTTC
clone size: .; D gene: TRBD1; J gene: TRBJ2-7; V gene: TRBV11-3; CDR3 length: 15; CDR3 protein: CASSLDPSRGHEQYF; CDR3 DNA: TGTGCCAGCAGCTTAGATCCCAGCAGGGGGCATGAGCAGTACTTC
clone size: .; D gene: TRBD2; J gene: TRBJ2-3; V gene: TRBV7-9; CDR3 length: 13; CDR3 protein: CASSLAGADTQYF; CDR3 DNA: TGTGCCAGCAGCCTAGCGGGAGCAGATACGCAGTATTTT
clone size: .; D gene: TRBD1; J gene: TRBJ1-2; V gene: TRBV5-1; CDR3 length: 15; CDR3 protein: CASSVEGQGSSGYTF; CDR3 DNA: TGCGCCAGCAGCGTTGAGGGACAGGGATCTTCCGGCTACACCTTC
clone size: .; D gene: .; J gene: TRBJ1-6; V gene: TRBV19; CDR3 length: 15; CDR3 protein: CASSPDGTPTSPLHF; CDR3 DNA: TGTGCCAGTAGCCCAGACGGGACACCTACTTCACCCCTCCACTTT
clone size: once; D gene: .; J gene: TRBJ1-6; V gene: TRBV9; CDR3 length: 14; CDR3 protein: CASSARESTSPLHF; CDR3 DNA: TGTGCCAGCAGCGCCCGGGAAAGTACTTCACCCCTCCACTTT